This T cell receptor (beta chain) originates from a study of cytomegalovirus exposure and HLA in healthy donors. Whole-study results and caveats: For cytomegalovirus status, the classifier reportedly gave diagnoses with high specificity and sensitivity.

Comments on this clone: Its antigen is unknown. This sample also contains other DNA sequences that code for the same CDR3.

V gave up 0 bases and J gave up 0 bases, with 11 bases separating them. CDR3 length equals 16 residues. Germline CDR1 LNHNV, CDR2 YYDKDF (reference sequence). Using immunoSEQ multiplex PCR, the repertoire was profiled, and TCRdb retains in-frame clones only, with some absent. The sample has 150,000 to 200,000 clones, around 88% seen once. Material: PBMCs. This receptor was obtained from a woman aged 18 to 35 in good health and CMV-seronegative. V and J are TRBV15 and TRBJ1-1; D might be TRBD1 (6 bases). CDR3 residues: CATSRDLGTLNTEAFF. The CDR3 DNA follows: TGTGCCACCAGCAGAGATCTTGGGACACTGAACACTGAAGCTTTCTTT.